A single sample is the source of the 5 T cell receptor beta chains below, sequenced in a study of regulatory T cells in long-lasting Graves disease. Assembly of TCR beta libraries relied on iRepertoire HTBI primers together with Arm-PCR of CDR3 regions. Using its own MiXCR run on the multiplex PCR reads, TCRdb lists one record per CDR3 protein. Here the sample spans 350,000 to 500,000 distinct CDR3 sequences, around 20% being singletons. Stated time point: persistent/refractory GD, antithyroid drugs over 5 years with positive TRAb. Making the TCR library involved RNA that had been extracted from PBMCs. The specimen was peripheral blood mononuclear cells (PBMCs), collected when the disease was refractory, from a patient treated with antithyroid drugs. These TCRs come from a female donor with Graves disease.

The chain has TRBV7-3 and TRBJ2-7; the match to TRBD1 covers 9 bases. The CDR3 has 16 residues. Losses at the gene ends were 3 bases for V and 1 base for J; bases not matched to a gene: 7. Germline lookup yields CDR1 SGHTA and CDR2 FQGTGA. CDR3 DNA sequence: TGTGCCAGCAGCTTCTCTGCCGGGACAGGGTCCTACGAGCAGTACTTC. This translates into CASSFSAGTGSYEQYF.

Remarks on this clonotype: A much larger clone lies a single base off, so this may be a read error. Because the CDR3 is missing its conserved closing phenylalanine or tryptophan, this is likely a read error. The V call is TRBV27, the J call TRBJ2-1, with D tentatively TRBD2 (6 bases). The CDR3 is made up of 14 amino acids. CDR1 is MNHEY and CDR2 is SMNVEV in the germline V gene (reference sequence). V was cut by 5 bases and J by 8 bases, with 16 bases left in between. The CDR3 sequence: CASSVLLRGDEQFL. The DNA for the CDR3 is TGTGCCAGCAGTGTCCTTTTGCGCGGGGATGAGCAGTTCCTC.

In this sample, this clonotype turned up many times. This chain uses TRBV12-3 or TRBV12-4 with TRBJ2-5; the D gene is possibly TRBD1 (6 bases). This CDR3 has 14 amino acids. Trimming removed 6 bases at V and 3 bases at J, with 14 bases between. CDR3: CASSLRDTEETQYF. CDR3 coding DNA: TGTGCCAGCAGCCTCCGGGACACCGAAGAGACCCAGTACTTC.

This clonotype occurred once. The chain employs TRBV7-6 and TRBJ2-1; D is perhaps TRBD2 (7 bases). Trimming shortened V by 0 bases and J by 9 bases, and 12 bases separated the two germline ends. The CDR3 loop spans 14 amino acids. Germline CDR1 is SGHVS and CDR2 is FNYEAQ. The CDR3 is CASSLAGGAGEQFF. CDR3 nucleotide sequence: TGTGCCAGCAGCTTAGCGGGGGGGGCAGGTGAGCAGTTCTTC.

This clonotype was found many times. V usage is TRBV27 and J usage is TRBJ1-6, with 8 bases fitting TRBD1. V trimming: 4 bases; J trimming: 5 bases; junction bases outside the gene matches: 10. This CDR3 spans 17 amino acids. The germline V gene has CDR1 MNHEY and CDR2 SMNVEV (reference sequence). Here the CDR3 DNA reads TGTGCCAGCAGTTGGCGAGCAGGGGGCAGCGATAATTCACCCCTCCACTTT. It encodes CASSWRAGGSDNSPLHF.